This T cell receptor beta chain came from a study of T cell repertoires in aging, cancer and after chemotherapy. Looking at the study overall: Patients with chronic lymphocytic leukemia were sampled before and after fludarabine- or bendamustine-based chemotherapy. Study-level results: No conclusions about immunological memory after chemotherapy can be drawn from the repertoire data. Rebound thymic output was suggested by rising median generation probability during chemotherapy in each cancer cohort.

Amplification of TCR beta used genomic DNA extracted from peripheral blood. CDR1 and CDR2 from the germline V gene are MNHNY and SVGAGI (reference sequence). Trimming shortened V by 4 bases and J by 7 bases, and 20 bases separated the two germline ends. This CDR3 region has 16 residues. In regard to this clonotype: The target antigen is unknown.

A mixed TRB-A/B primer pool amplified rearranged TRB by multiplex touch-down PCR. TCRdb itself ran the multiplex PCR reads through MiXCR, one entry per CDR3 protein. The table has under 7,500 distinct CDR3 sequences, about a fifth seen once. Sequenced: blood. This rearrangement joins TRBV6-6 to TRBJ1-5; D is unresolved. The TCR sequence derives from a human donor with a blood cancer. In DNA, the CDR3 is TGTGCCAGCAGTTCTCCCCCCGGGAGTGAGGCGCAGCCCCAGCATTTT. It yields the protein CASSSPPGSEAQPQHF.